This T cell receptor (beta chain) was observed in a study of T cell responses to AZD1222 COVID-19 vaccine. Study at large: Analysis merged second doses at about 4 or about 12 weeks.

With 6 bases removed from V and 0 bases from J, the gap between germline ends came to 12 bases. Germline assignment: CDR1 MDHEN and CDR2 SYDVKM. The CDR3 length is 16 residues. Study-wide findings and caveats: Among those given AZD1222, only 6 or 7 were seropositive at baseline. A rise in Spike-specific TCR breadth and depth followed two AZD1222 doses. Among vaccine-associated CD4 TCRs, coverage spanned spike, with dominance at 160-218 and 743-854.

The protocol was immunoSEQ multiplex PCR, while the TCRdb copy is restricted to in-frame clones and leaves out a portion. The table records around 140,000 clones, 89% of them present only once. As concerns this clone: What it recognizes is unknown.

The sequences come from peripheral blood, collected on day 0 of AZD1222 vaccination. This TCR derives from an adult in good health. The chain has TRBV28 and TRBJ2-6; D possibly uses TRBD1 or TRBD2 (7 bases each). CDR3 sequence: CASSQGGPSGANVLTF. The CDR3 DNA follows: TGTGCCAGCAGCCAGGGGGGGCCCTCTGGGGCCAACGTCCTGACTTTC.